This T cell receptor (beta chain) was sequenced in a study of blood T cell repertoires in COVID-19. The germline gives CDR1 MGHRA, CDR2 YSYEKL. CDR3 length equals 14 residues. J lost 6 bases, V lost 3 bases, and 4 bases had no gene match. Data came from immunoSEQ multiplex PCR; TCRdb stores just in-frame clones and leaves some out. The sample yields hundreds of thousands of clones, around 87% seen once. Sequenced sample: PBMCs or T cells enriched from blood (not recorded which). This sequence joins TRBV4-1 and TRBJ1-4, with TRBD1 matching over 7 bases. The clonotype comes from a woman in her late teens or twenties who had recovered from COVID-19. The CDR3 DNA is TGCGCCAGCAGCCAGTCTCAGGGGGATGAAAAACTGTTTTTT. Amino acids: CASSQSQGDEKLFF.